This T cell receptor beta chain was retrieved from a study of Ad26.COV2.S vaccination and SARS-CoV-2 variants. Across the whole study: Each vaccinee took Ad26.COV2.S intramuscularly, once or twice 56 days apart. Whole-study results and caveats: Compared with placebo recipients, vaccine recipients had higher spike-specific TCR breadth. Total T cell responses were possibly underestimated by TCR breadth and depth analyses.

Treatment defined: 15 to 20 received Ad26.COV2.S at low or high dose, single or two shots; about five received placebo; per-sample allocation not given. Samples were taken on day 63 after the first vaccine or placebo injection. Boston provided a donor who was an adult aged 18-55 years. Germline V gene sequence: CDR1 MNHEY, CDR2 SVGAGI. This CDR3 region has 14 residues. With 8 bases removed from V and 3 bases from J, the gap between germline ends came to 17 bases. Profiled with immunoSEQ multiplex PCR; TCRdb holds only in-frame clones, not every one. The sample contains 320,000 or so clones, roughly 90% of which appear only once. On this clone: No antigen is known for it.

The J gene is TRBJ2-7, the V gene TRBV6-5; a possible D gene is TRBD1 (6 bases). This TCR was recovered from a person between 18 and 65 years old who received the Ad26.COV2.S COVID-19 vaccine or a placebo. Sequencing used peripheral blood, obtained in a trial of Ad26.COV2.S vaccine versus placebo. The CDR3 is CASHNQQGNYEQYF. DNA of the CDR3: TGTGCCAGCCATAATCAACAGGGTAACTACGAGCAGTACTTC.